Presented here are 18 T cell receptor beta chains from one specimen sequenced in a study of OX40 agonist ivuxolimab in advanced cancers. The assay was immunoSEQ multiplex PCR, and TCRdb's table has in-frame clones only and misses some. The sample lists about 79,000 clones; 80% to 95% were seen once. Sequenced material: CD4+ or CD8+ T cells sorted from blood, taken in a trial of the OX40 agonist ivuxolimab. The receptors were sampled from an adult with an advanced solid tumor such as melanoma, head and neck, liver or kidney cancer.

The chain links TRBV2 to TRBJ2-1; 11 positions match TRBD2. Unmatched junction bases numbered 6, after V lost 7 bases and J lost 4 bases. The germline V gene has CDR1 SNHLY and CDR2 FYNNEI. This CDR3 has 15 residues. Here the CDR3 reads CASTELAGAYNEQFF. As DNA, the CDR3 is TGTGCCAGCACCGAACTAGCGGGAGCATACAATGAGCAGTTCTTC.

The chain combines TRBV12-5 with TRBJ2-7; D is unresolved. V was shortened by 0 bases and J by 2 bases, with 23 bases between the two germline ends. CDR1 LGHNT and CDR2 FRNRAP come from the germline V gene. This CDR3 comprises 19 residues. CDR3 sequence: CASGLVTQLDGFNPYEQYF. CDR3 nucleotide sequence: TGTGCTAGTGGTTTGGTAACCCAGCTTGACGGATTCAACCCCTACGAGCAGTACTTC.

The chain combines TRBV27 with TRBJ1-2, with 7 bases lining up with TRBD1. The CDR3 spans 12 residues. Per the germline V gene, CDR1 is MNHEY and CDR2 is SMNVEV (reference sequence). V shed 3 bases, J shed 7 bases, and the junction held 2 bases outside the gene matches. The CDR3 reads CASSFQGGGYTF. CDR3 nucleotides: TGTGCCAGCAGTTTCCAGGGGGGTGGCTACACCTTC.

The rearrangement joins TRBV5-6 to TRBJ1-5; no reliable D call. This CDR3 has 12 residues. The germline V and J ends were trimmed by 0 bases and 4 bases, with 2 bases remaining between them. Germline V gene data show CDR1 as SGHDT and CDR2 as YYEEEE. CDR3 sequence: CASSLVNQPQHF. The CDR3 coding sequence is TGTGCCAGCAGCTTGGTAAATCAGCCCCAGCATTTT.

This chain joins TRBV27 and TRBJ2-5, with D perhaps being TRBD1 or TRBD2 (5 bases each). The CDR3 consists of 14 residues. Germline-derived CDR1 and CDR2 are MNHEY and SMNVEV (reference sequence). The germline V and J ends were trimmed by 3 bases and 1 base, with 9 bases remaining between them. Here the CDR3 DNA reads TGTGCCAGCAGTTTCTGGGGACCCCAAGAGACCCAGTACTTC. This sequence encodes CASSFWGPQETQYF.

There are a few counts of this clone. The chain has TRBV5-1 and TRBJ1-2, with D uncertain. Germline CDR1 is SGHRS and CDR2 is YFSETQ. The V end lost 0 bases, the J end lost 0 bases, and 3 bases lay between the germline ends. The CDR3 has 13 residues. CDR3 in amino acids: CASSLDANYGYTF. Here the CDR3 DNA reads TGCGCCAGCAGCTTGGATGCTAACTATGGCTACACCTTC.

The V and J genes are TRBV19 and TRBJ2-3, with 8 bases aligning to TRBD2. The germline V gene has CDR1 LNHDA and CDR2 SQIVND (reference sequence). The CDR3 extends over 15 amino acids. The ends lost 3 bases at V and 2 bases at J; junction bases unmatched: 4. CDR3 residues: CASSMLAGLTDTQYF. DNA for the CDR3: TGTGCCAGTAGTATGTTAGCGGGGCTCACAGATACGCAGTATTTT.

The rearrangement uses TRBV27 and TRBJ2-7, with TRBD1 identical over 9 bases. There are 16 residues in the CDR3. Unmatched junction bases numbered 9, after V lost 6 bases and J lost 0 bases. Germline CDR1 reads MNHEY; CDR2 reads SMNVEV (reference sequence). The CDR3 DNA reads as TGTGCCAGCAGCCCCTTTAGGGACAGGGTCTCCTACGAGCAGTACTTC. Protein sequence: CASSPFRDRVSYEQYF.

J is TRBJ2-7 and V is TRBV11-2; D not certain. Trimming shortened V by 1 base and J by 1 base, and 8 bases separated the two germline ends. The CDR3 spans 14 residues. Per germline, CDR1 SGHAT and CDR2 FQNNGV. The CDR3 is CASSLVPVSYEQYF. For the CDR3, the DNA is TGTGCCAGCAGCTTAGTACCGGTTTCCTACGAGCAGTACTTC.

The rearrangement links TRBV28 to TRBJ1-5; D gene unclear. Germline V gene data show CDR1 as MDHEN and CDR2 as SYDVKM. Deletions cut 6 bases from V and 2 bases from J, with 17 bases between. This CDR3 comprises 16 residues. The CDR3 region has the DNA TGTGCCAGCAGCGCCGCATTGGGGTCGGGCAATCAGCCCCAGCATTTT. Protein sequence: CASSAALGSGNQPQHF.

V is TRBV5-4 and J is TRBJ2-1, with a possible D match to TRBD2 (5 bases). The CDR3 is 16 amino acids. Germline CDR1 and CDR2: SGHNT and YYREEE (reference sequence). The V end was cut by 4 bases, the J end by 2 bases, with 16 bases between. As DNA, the CDR3 is TGTGCCAGCAGCCAAATCGGCGGGCCTACCTACAATGAGCAGTTCTTC. Residues: CASSQIGGPTYNEQFF.

CDR3 region: CASSRPPGITQYF. Written as DNA, the CDR3 is TGTGCCAGTAGTAGACCCCCGGGTATAACGCAGTATTTT. The V gene is TRBV19, the J gene TRBJ2-3; no firm D call. The CDR3 runs to 13 residues. With 4 bases removed from V and 9 bases from J, the gap between germline ends came to 14 bases. CDR1 LNHDA and CDR2 SQIVND come from the germline V gene (reference sequence).

This clone was observed a few times. The sample holds other DNA sequences that translate to the same CDR3. This sequence joins TRBV6-5 and TRBJ2-7; 9 positions agree with TRBD2. The CDR3 runs 15 residues. Per germline, CDR1 MNHEY and CDR2 SVGAGI. V lost 4 bases and J lost 2; bases outside the gene matches: 6. The CDR3 reads CASSSPRGRAYEQYF. In nucleotides, the CDR3 is TGTGCCAGCAGTTCTCCTCGCGGGAGGGCCTACGAGCAGTACTTC.

The rearrangement joins TRBV5-1 to TRBJ1-1; D ambiguous. This CDR3 contains 14 residues. Per germline, CDR1 SGHRS and CDR2 YFSETQ. Between the trimmed V and J ends, which lost 4 bases and 0 bases, there was a span of 10 bases. The CDR3, as DNA: TGCGCCAGCAGCCCACAAGGGATGAACACTGAAGCTTTCTTT. This encodes CASSPQGMNTEAFF.

In DNA form, the CDR3 reads TGTGCCAGCAGTGACTCCTACAGGGAGTTTGGGTACGAGCAGTACTTC. Amino acid sequence: CASSDSYREFGYEQYF. The V call is TRBV6-4, the J call TRBJ2-7, with D possibly TRBD1 on 6 matching bases. Between the trimmed V and J ends, which lost 0 bases and 4 bases, there was a span of 16 bases. The CDR3 sequence is 16 residues long. Germline CDR1 and CDR2: MRHNA and SNTAGT.

The V call is TRBV7-9, the J call TRBJ2-1, with 7 bases that match TRBD2. Germline V CDR1 and CDR2: SEHNR, FQNEAQ (reference sequence). The trim removed 0 bases at V and 2 bases at J, leaving 1 base unmatched. The CDR3 runs 15 residues. The CDR3 loop reads CASSLAGGPYNEQFF. The CDR3 DNA reads TGTGCCAGCAGCTTAGCGGGAGGGCCCTACAATGAGCAGTTCTTC.

V gene TRBV6-5 combines with J gene TRBJ2-3; tentative D call: TRBD2 (5 bases). Per germline, CDR1 MNHEY and CDR2 SVGAGI. The CDR3 has 14 amino acids. CDR3 sequence reads: CASAGYASTDTQYF. CDR3 bases: TGTGCTAGCGCTGGATATGCTAGCACAGATACGCAGTATTTT.

CDR3 residues: CASSYGDRTAINGYTF. As DNA, the CDR3 is TGTGCCAGCAGTTACGGTGACAGAACCGCTATTAATGGCTACACCTTC. V usage is TRBV6-5 and J usage is TRBJ1-2; possible D gene TRBD1, 5 bases. The germline CDR1 and CDR2 sequences are MNHEY and SVGAGI. The CDR3 length is 16 residues. Trimming left V 2 bases short and J 6 bases short, with 19 bases between.